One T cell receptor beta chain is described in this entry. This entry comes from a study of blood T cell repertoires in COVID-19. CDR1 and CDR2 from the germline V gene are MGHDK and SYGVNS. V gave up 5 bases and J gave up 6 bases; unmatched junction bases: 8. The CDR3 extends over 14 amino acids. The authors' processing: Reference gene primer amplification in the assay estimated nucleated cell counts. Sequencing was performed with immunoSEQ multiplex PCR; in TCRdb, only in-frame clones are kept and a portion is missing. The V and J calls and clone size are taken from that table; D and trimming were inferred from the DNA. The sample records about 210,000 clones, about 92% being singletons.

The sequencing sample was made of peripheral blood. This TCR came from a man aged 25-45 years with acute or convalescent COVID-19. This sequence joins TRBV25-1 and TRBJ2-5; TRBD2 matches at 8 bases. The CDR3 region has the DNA TGTGCCAGCAGTCCCCCCGGGACTAGACAGACCCAGTACTTC. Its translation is CASSPPGTRQTQYF.